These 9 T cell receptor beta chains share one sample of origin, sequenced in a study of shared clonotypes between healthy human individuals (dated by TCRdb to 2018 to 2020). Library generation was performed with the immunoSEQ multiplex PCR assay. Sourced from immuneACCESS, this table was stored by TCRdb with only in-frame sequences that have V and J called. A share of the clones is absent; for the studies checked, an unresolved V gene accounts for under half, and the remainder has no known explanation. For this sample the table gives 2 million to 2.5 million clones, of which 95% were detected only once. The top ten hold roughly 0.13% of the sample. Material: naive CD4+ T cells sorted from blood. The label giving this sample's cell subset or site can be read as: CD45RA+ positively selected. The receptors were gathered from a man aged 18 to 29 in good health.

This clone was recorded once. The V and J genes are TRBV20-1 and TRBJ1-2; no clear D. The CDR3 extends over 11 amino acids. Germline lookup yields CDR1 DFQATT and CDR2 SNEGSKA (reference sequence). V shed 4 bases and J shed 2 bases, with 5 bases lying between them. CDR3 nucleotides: TGCAGTGCTAAGTCCAACTATGGCTACACCTTC. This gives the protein CSAKSNYGYTF.

The CDR3 here is CASSLGGLPRGYGYTF. CDR3 coding DNA: TGTGCCAGCAGCTTAGGGGGACTGCCCCGGGGCTATGGCTACACCTTC. This rearrangement joins TRBV7-2 to TRBJ1-2, with D maybe TRBD1 (5 bases). Germline V gene lookup returns CDR1 SGHTA and CDR2 FQGNSA. The CDR3 loop spans 16 amino acids. V was trimmed by 1 base and J by 4 bases, leaving 16 bases between them.

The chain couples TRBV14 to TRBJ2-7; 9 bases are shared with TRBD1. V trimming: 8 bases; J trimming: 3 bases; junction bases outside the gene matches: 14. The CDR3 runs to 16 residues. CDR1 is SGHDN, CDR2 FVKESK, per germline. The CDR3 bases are TGTGCCAGCGCGTCTTTATCCGGGACAGGGTTCTACGAGCAGTACTTC. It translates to CASASLSGTGFYEQYF.

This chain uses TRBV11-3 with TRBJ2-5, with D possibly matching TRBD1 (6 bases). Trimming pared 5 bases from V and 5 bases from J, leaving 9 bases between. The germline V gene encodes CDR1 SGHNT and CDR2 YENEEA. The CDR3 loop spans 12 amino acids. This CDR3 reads CASSPQGETQYF. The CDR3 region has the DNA TGTGCCAGCAGCCCTCAGGGGGAGACCCAGTACTTC.

The CDR3 loop reads CASSLSIVGQGAYEQYF. Written as DNA, the CDR3 is TGTGCCAGCAGCTTAAGTATAGTAGGACAGGGGGCCTACGAGCAGTACTTC. The gene calls are TRBV11-2 and TRBJ2-7, with 10 bases fitting TRBD1. In germline, CDR1 is SGHAT, CDR2 FQNNGV. This CDR3 comprises 17 residues. The V and J ends lost 2 bases and 2 bases, in that order; junction bases with no gene match: 9.

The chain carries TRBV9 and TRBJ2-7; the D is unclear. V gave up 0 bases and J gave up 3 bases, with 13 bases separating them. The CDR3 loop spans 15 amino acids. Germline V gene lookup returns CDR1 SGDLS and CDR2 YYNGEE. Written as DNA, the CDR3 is TGTGCCAGCAGCGTAGCTACTGGAACGGACTACGAGCAGTACTTC. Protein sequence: CASSVATGTDYEQYF.

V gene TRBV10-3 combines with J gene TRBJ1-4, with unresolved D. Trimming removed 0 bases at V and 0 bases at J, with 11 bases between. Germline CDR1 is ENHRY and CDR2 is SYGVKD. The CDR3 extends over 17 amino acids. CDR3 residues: CAISESNPDATNEKLFF. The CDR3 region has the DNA TGTGCCATCAGTGAGTCGAATCCCGATGCAACTAATGAAAAACTGTTTTTT.

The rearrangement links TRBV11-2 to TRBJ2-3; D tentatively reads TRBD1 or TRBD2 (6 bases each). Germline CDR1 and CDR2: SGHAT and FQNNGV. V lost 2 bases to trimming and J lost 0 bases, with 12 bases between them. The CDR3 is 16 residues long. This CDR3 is CASSLQGGISTDTQYF. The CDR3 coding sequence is TGTGCCAGCAGCTTACAAGGGGGGATAAGCACAGATACGCAGTATTTT.

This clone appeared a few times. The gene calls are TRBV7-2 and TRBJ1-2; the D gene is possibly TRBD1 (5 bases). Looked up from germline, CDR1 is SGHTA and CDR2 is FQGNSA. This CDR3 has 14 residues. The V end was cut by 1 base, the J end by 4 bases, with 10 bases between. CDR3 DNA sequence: TGTGCCAGCAGCTTAGGTCAGGGTATCTATGGCTACACCTTC. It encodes CASSLGQGIYGYTF.